Each of the 2 T cell receptor beta chains below was sequenced from the same sample in a study of beta chain features in type 1 diabetes. Study-wide results and limits: TCRB CDR3s were moderately but significantly shorter in Type 1 diabetes patients in all four CD4+ subsets.

Antigens for these TCRs are unknown. TCRB transcripts that were expressed got sequenced, as all of the isolated RNA had been reverse transcribed. Data came from immunoSEQ multiplex PCR; TCRdb stores just in-frame clones and leaves some out. The data show 300,000 to 350,000 clones, less than 15% seen once. The source material was naive CD4+ T cells from blood. These receptors were obtained from a young woman with type 1 diabetes.

The chain employs TRBV11-3 and TRBJ2-1; perhaps TRBD2 as D (6 bases). This CDR3 spans 14 amino acids. Germline V lookup: CDR1 SGHNT, CDR2 YENEEA. With 5 bases removed from V and 7 bases from J, the gap between germline ends came to 15 bases. The DNA of the CDR3 is TGTGCCAGCAGCCGACGCCAGGGAGGAAATGAGCAGTTCTTC. It is translated as CASSRRQGGNEQFF.

This clone has only a few counts. The chain employs TRBV5-4 and TRBJ2-3; D gene unclear. V was shortened by 4 bases and J by 1 base, with 7 bases between the two germline ends. This CDR3 region has 13 residues. Germline V gene data show CDR1 as SGHNT and CDR2 as YYREEE (reference sequence). The CDR3 sequence is CASSRIGTDTQYF. Here the CDR3 DNA reads TGTGCCAGCAGCCGTATCGGCACAGATACGCAGTATTTT.